The rows below give T cell receptor beta chains drawn from one sample of a study of OX40 agonist ivuxolimab in advanced cancers. The data were produced by immunoSEQ multiplex PCR, yet TCRdb's version contains in-frame clones alone and is incomplete. The data hold some 48,000 clones, with around nine tenths observed a single time. This material consisted of CD4+ or CD8+ T cells sorted from blood, taken in a trial of the OX40 agonist ivuxolimab. Receptors originate from an adult with an advanced solid tumor such as melanoma, head and neck, liver or kidney cancer. Both conserved end residues are part of each CDR3. A D gene is named only where the DNA matches it firmly. Only part of the rows carry a size: once, few, many, or a class if the clone is expanded.

>TRBJ2-1|.|.|TRBV29-1
CSVEIRDNEQFF
TGCAGCGTTGAAATTCGAGACAATGAGCAGTTCTTC
>TRBJ2-4|.|.|TRBV6-6
CASSYGGKNIQYF
TGTGCCAGCAGTTACGGCGGCAAAAACATTCAGTACTTC
>TRBJ2-7|TRBD1|.|TRBV19
CASSFTGGEVSEQYF
TGTGCCAGTAGTTTCACAGGGGGCGAAGTGAGCGAGCAGTACTTC
>TRBJ2-5|.|.|TRBV6-5
CASSSIMGDQETQYF
TGTGCCAGCAGTTCGATTATGGGGGACCAAGAGACCCAGTACTTC
>TRBJ1-2|TRBD1|.|TRBV6-5
CASSYTDRGIFGYTF
TGTGCCAGCAGTTATACCGACAGGGGGATATTTGGCTACACCTTC
>TRBJ1-5|TRBD1|.|TRBV7-9
CASSQGEQPQHF
TGTGCCAGCAGTCAGGGGGAACAGCCCCAGCATTTT
>TRBJ2-1|TRBD2|once|TRBV6-4
CASSDSRLASYNEQFF
TGTGCCAGCAGTGACAGTAGACTAGCGTCCTACAATGAGCAGTTCTTC
>TRBJ2-3|.|.|TRBV7-9
CASSRDTSTTDTQYF
TGTGCCAGCAGCCGGGACACTTCTACCACAGATACGCAGTATTTT
>TRBJ2-7|.|.|TRBV4-1
CASSQVTNPVYEQYF
TGCGCCAGCAGCCAAGTAACAAACCCGGTTTACGAGCAGTACTTC
>TRBJ1-2|TRBD1|.|TRBV2
CASSEDRGLGRYGYTF
TGTGCCAGCAGTGAGGACAGGGGATTGGGTCGCTATGGCTACACCTTC
>TRBJ1-5|TRBD1|.|TRBV5-1
CASRRGTGDGQPQHF
TGCGCCAGCAGAAGGGGGACAGGGGATGGGCAGCCCCAGCATTTT
>TRBJ2-4|.|once|TRBV21-1
CASSKGGASCIQYF
TGTGCCAGCAGCAAAGGAGGGGCCTCTTGCATTCAGTACTTC
>TRBJ1-1|.|.|TRBV2
CASGSSPPLYAFF
TGTGCCAGCGGAAGTAGTCCCCCTTTATACGCTTTCTTT
>TRBJ2-3|.|once|TRBV28
CASSLSVDTQYF
TGTGCCAGCAGTTTGTCGGTAGATACGCAGTATTTT
>TRBJ1-4|.|.|TRBV19
CASNGGQQEKLFF
TGTGCCAGTAACGGGGGGCAACAGGAAAAACTGTTTTTT
>TRBJ1-3|TRBD1|.|TRBV6-5
CASSYSAGGRWDTIYF
TGTGCCAGCAGTTACTCGGCAGGGGGCAGATGGGACACCATATATTTT
>TRBJ2-2|.|.|TRBV6-6
CASARGAAGELFF
TGTGCCAGCGCCCGGGGGGCCGCCGGGGAGCTGTTTTTT
>TRBJ1-2|.|once|TRBV7-6
CASSEETNYGYTF
TGTGCCAGCAGCGAGGAGACTAACTATGGCTACACCTTC
>TRBJ2-3|.|.|TRBV7-9
CASSNELSTDTQYF
TGTGCCAGCTCCAACGAGCTTAGCACAGATACGCAGTATTTT
>TRBJ1-4|.|.|TRBV18
CASSPPEIRGFGEKLFF
TGTGCCAGCTCACCACCAGAGATTCGGGGGTTCGGTGAAAAACTGTTTTTT
>TRBJ2-1|TRBD2|once|TRBV4-2
CASSQGGRVSYNEQFF
TGTGCCAGCAGCCAAGGAGGGAGGGTGTCCTACAATGAGCAGTTCTTC
>TRBJ1-1|.|.|TRBV6-5
CASSSQGRGGTEAFF
TGTGCCAGCAGTTCCCAAGGGAGGGGGGGCACTGAAGCTTTCTTT
>TRBJ1-4|TRBD1|.|TRBV27
CASSNRGLSEKLFF
TGTGCCAGCAGTAACAGGGGGTTAAGTGAAAAACTGTTTTTT
>TRBJ2-1|.|once|TRBV5-1
CASSLERGGSYNEQFF
TGCGCCAGCAGCTTGGAGAGGGGCGGCTCCTACAATGAGCAGTTCTTC
>TRBJ2-4|TRBD1|.|TRBV7-9
CASSLHRGVAKNIQYF
TGTGCCAGCAGCTTACACAGGGGGGTAGCCAAAAACATTCAGTACTTC
>TRBJ2-2|.|.|TRBV7-9
CASSSYSAGTVSAGELFF
TGTGCCAGCAGTAGCTATTCGGCTGGGACGGTTTCGGCCGGGGAGCTGTTTTTT
>TRBJ1-5|TRBD1|.|TRBV2
CASSEAQDRGDSNQPQHF
TGTGCCAGCAGTGAAGCCCAAGACAGGGGGGATAGCAATCAGCCCCAGCATTTT
>TRBJ1-6|.|.|TRBV28
CASSLQGNNSPLHF
TGTGCCAGCAGTTTACAGGGTAATAATTCACCCCTCCACTTT
>TRBJ2-1|TRBD1|.|TRBV28
CASSFRGRNEQFF
TGTGCCAGCAGTTTTAGGGGGCGGAATGAGCAGTTCTTC